This entry lists 22 T cell receptor beta chains sequenced from one sample in a study of T cells in Graves' hyperthyroidism and ophthalmopathy (dated by TCRdb to the late 2010s). Receptors were amplified or captured by multiplex PCR. Sequencing was carried out with an Illumina HiSeq 2000. Amplification of TCR beta CDR3 regions was carried out from RNA transcripts. The first round of RT-PCR for the TCR CDR3 was performed with the HTBI primer set and the Qiagen OneStep RT-PCR kit. TCRdb passed the public sequencing reads through fastp at Q25 and MiXCR, retaining productive beta sequences. Each CDR3 protein appears once, grouped with its most common genes and DNA. The sample table holds 600,000 to 850,000 distinct CDR3 sequences, of which roughly 20% were seen once. Clones ranked in the top ten supply over 15% of the sample. The sequenced material came from blood. All receptors come from a woman between 45 and 65 years old with Graves' hyperthyroidism that later progressed to Graves' ophthalmopathy.

The chain employs TRBV9 and TRBJ2-3; 7 bases are shared with TRBD2. Trimming at V came to 2 bases and at J to 6 bases, leaving 6 bases not matched to a gene. The CDR3 has 14 amino acids. CDR1 SGDLS and CDR2 YYNGEE come from the germline V gene. The CDR3 protein is CASSVGLPADTQYF. In DNA, the CDR3 is TGTGCCAGCAGCGTGGGACTACCCGCCGATACGCAGTATTTT.

This clonotype was seen a handful of times. The V and J genes are TRBV5-1 and TRBJ1-3; perhaps TRBD1 as D (5 bases). From germline, CDR1 is SGHRS and CDR2 YFSETQ. V was trimmed by 3 bases and J by 3 bases, leaving 13 bases between them. The CDR3 has 15 amino acids. CDR3 loop: CASSYQGQGGNTIYF. CDR3 DNA sequence: TGCGCCAGCAGCTACCAAGGACAAGGTGGAAACACCATATATTTT.

Only a few counts were recorded for this clonotype. V is TRBV20-1 and J is TRBJ2-1; 10 bases line up with TRBD2. The trim removed 4 bases at V and 3 bases at J, leaving 6 bases unmatched. CDR3 length: 15 amino acids. Germline assignment: CDR1 DFQATT and CDR2 SNEGSKA (reference sequence). In DNA form, the CDR3 reads TGCAGTGCTATCCAAGGACTAGCGGTCTACAATGAGCAGTTCTTC. It encodes CSAIQGLAVYNEQFF.

In this sample, this clonotype turned up a few times. The J gene is TRBJ2-2, the V gene TRBV19; D is perhaps TRBD2 (5 bases). The germline gives CDR1 LNHDA, CDR2 SQIVND (reference sequence). This CDR3 comprises 14 residues. Between the trimmed V and J ends, which lost 4 bases and 3 bases, there was a span of 9 bases. CDR3 in DNA: TGTGCCAGTAGTACTCGGAGGCACACCGGGGAGCTGTTTTTT. Encoded protein: CASSTRRHTGELFF.

This clonotype appeared many times. This chain uses TRBV18 with TRBJ1-2, with a tentative D call TRBD1 (6 bases). Germline lookup yields CDR1 KGHSH and CDR2 LQKENI. CDR3 length equals 13 residues. Trimming pared 0 bases from V and 6 bases from J, leaving 8 bases between. CDR3 sequence: CASSPPGADGYTF. Here the CDR3 DNA reads TGTGCCAGCTCACCACCGGGGGCGGATGGCTACACCTTC.

At least ten counts were recorded for this clonotype. CDR3 coding DNA: TGTGCCAGCAGCCAAGATGTCACAGGGGTCGAGACCCAGTACTTC. This encodes CASSQDVTGVETQYF. The V and J genes are TRBV3-1 and TRBJ2-5; TRBD1 matches 7 bases. The germline V gene has CDR1 LGHDT and CDR2 YNNKEL (reference sequence). The V segment lost 0 bases and the J segment 5 bases; nucleotides outside the gene matches: 6. This CDR3 is built from 15 residues.

This clonotype was observed at least ten times. The chain joins TRBV20-1 to TRBJ1-5; D remains ambiguous. The CDR3 is made up of 15 amino acids. The germline gives CDR1 DFQATT, CDR2 SNEGSKA (reference sequence). Trimming took off 0 bases at V and 0 bases at J, with 9 bases between the two ends. CDR3 amino acids: CSARDLANSNQPQHF. CDR3 nucleotides: TGCAGTGCTAGAGATTTGGCGAATAGCAATCAGCCCCAGCATTTT.

The sample holds many counts of this clonotype. V gene TRBV5-1 combines with J gene TRBJ2-7; D not certain. V lost 4 bases to trimming and J lost 2 bases, with 16 bases between them. The germline V gene has CDR1 SGHRS and CDR2 YFSETQ. CDR3 size: 15 residues. DNA for the CDR3: TGCGCCAGCAGCATCGAAGTGGACGGTCCCTACGAGCAGTACTTC. Its translation is CASSIEVDGPYEQYF. The full variable domain, completed using reference TRBV5-1 and TRBJ2-7, is KAGVTQTPRYLIKTRGQQVTLSCSPISGHRSVSWYQQTPGQGLQFLFEYFSETQRNKGNFPGRFSGRQFSNSRSEMNVSTLELGDSALYLCASSIEVDGPYEQYFGPGTRLTVT.

Only one count was recorded for this clonotype. CDR3 coding DNA: TGTGCCACCTGGGACAGATTGAACACTGAAGCTTTCTTT. Encoded protein: CATWDRLNTEAFF. This chain connects TRBV15 to TRBJ1-1, with 7 bases identical to TRBD1. Looked up from germline, CDR1 is LNHNV and CDR2 is YYDKDF (reference sequence). J gave up 0 bases and V 8 bases, and 3 bases lay outside the gene matches. The CDR3 contains 13 residues.

This clonotype was found a few times. The V gene is TRBV30, the J gene TRBJ2-7; 14 bases match TRBD2. CDR3 size: 14 residues. Trimming removed 4 bases from V and 4 bases from J; junction bases left unmatched: 3. Germline V gives CDR1 GTSNPN, CDR2 SVGIG (reference sequence). As DNA, the CDR3 is TGTGCCTGGACCGGGACTAGCGGGGGATACGAGCAGTACTTC. It is translated as CAWTGTSGGYEQYF.

The chain carries TRBV9 and TRBJ1-2; 10 bases map to TRBD1. Germline assignment: CDR1 SGDLS and CDR2 YYNGEE. The V and J ends lost 1 base and 4 bases, in that order; junction bases with no gene match: 7. The CDR3 runs 16 residues. CDR3 in amino acids: CASSVFERTGGYGYTF. CDR3 in DNA: TGTGCCAGCAGCGTATTTGAGAGGACAGGGGGCTATGGCTACACCTTC.

This clonotype was recorded many times. The chain couples TRBV10-3 to TRBJ2-7; TRBD1 or TRBD2 may be the D gene (5 bases each). V lost 6 bases and J lost 0, with 15 bases in between. The CDR3 length is 15 residues. Germline V CDR1 and CDR2: ENHRY, SYGVKD. The CDR3, as DNA: TGTGCCATCAGCTCCCGGGACCGCTACTCCTACGAGCAGTACTTC. Its protein is CAISSRDRYSYEQYF.

The V and J genes are TRBV5-8 and TRBJ1-2; D gene unclear. V was trimmed by 0 bases and J by 8 bases, leaving 14 bases between them. This CDR3 spans 14 amino acids. The germline gives CDR1 SGHTS, CDR2 YDEGEE. CDR3 DNA sequence: TGTGCCAGCAGCTTGGTGAAGTCGAGTGAGGGCTACACCTTC. It encodes CASSLVKSSEGYTF.

This clonotype was detected a few times. The V call is TRBV7-9, the J call TRBJ2-7; 8 bases map to TRBD1. The CDR3 runs to 14 residues. V lost 1 base, J lost 4 bases, and 3 bases stayed unmatched. CDR1 and CDR2 (germline): SEHNR, FQNEAQ (reference sequence). The CDR3 sequence: CASSLVGQDYEQYF. The CDR3 DNA reads TGTGCCAGCAGCTTAGTGGGACAGGATTACGAGCAGTACTTC. The whole variable domain, remainder taken from reference TRBV7-9 and TRBJ2-7, is DTGVSQNPRHKITKRGQNVTFRCDPISEHNRLYWYRQTLGQGPEFLTYFQNEAQLEKSRLLSDRFSAERPKGSFSTLEIQRTEQGDSAMYLCASSLVGQDYEQYFGPGTRLTVT.

The rearrangement uses TRBV11-2 and TRBJ1-1; D is perhaps TRBD1 (6 bases). Trimming removed 7 bases from V and 4 bases from J, with 34 bases in between. The germline CDR1 and CDR2 sequences are SGHAT and FQNNGV. The CDR3 length is 20 residues. The CDR3: CASTSRRVRGPGGPSTEAFF. As DNA, the CDR3 is TGTGCCAGCACCTCCCGACGCGTCCGGGGGCCGGGGGGGCCTAGCACTGAAGCTTTCTTT.

V gene TRBV15 combines with J gene TRBJ2-1, with TRBD2 matching 10 bases. Trimming took 1 base from V and 4 from J; bases not matched to a gene: 4. The CDR3 is 16 residues long. Germline assignment: CDR1 LNHNV and CDR2 YYDKDF (reference sequence). CDR3 protein: CATSRVELAGYNEQFF. CDR3 in DNA: TGTGCCACCAGCAGAGTGGAACTAGCGGGGTACAATGAGCAGTTCTTC.

This chain joins TRBV9 and TRBJ1-2; 9 nucleotides agree with TRBD1. Germline V gene sequence: CDR1 SGDLS, CDR2 YYNGEE. V trimming: 4 bases; J trimming: 4 bases; junction bases outside the gene matches: 5. CDR3 size: 14 residues. CDR3 sequence: CASSSGTGTYGYTF. The CDR3 nucleotides read TGTGCCAGCAGCTCAGGGACAGGGACCTATGGCTACACCTTC. The whole variable domain, remainder taken from reference TRBV9 and TRBJ1-2, is DSGVTQTPKHLITATGQRVTLRCSPRSGDLSVYWYQQSLDQGLQFLIQYYNGEERAKGNILERFSAQQFPDLHSELNLSSLELGDSALYFCASSSGTGTYGYTFGSGTRLTVV.

Notes on this clonotype: A much larger clone lies one base from this, so it may be a read error. The rearrangement uses TRBV11-3 and TRBJ2-5, with 9 bases matching TRBD1. After removal of 5 bases from V and 4 bases from J, the junction contained 5 bases not matched to a gene. Germline V gene data show CDR1 as SGHNT and CDR2 as YENEEA. There are 14 residues in the CDR3. This CDR3 is CASSPKTGGETQYF. The CDR3 DNA is TGTGCCAGCAGCCCGAAGACAGGGGGAGAGACCCAGTACTTC.

Many counts were recorded for this clonotype. V gene TRBV5-1 combines with J gene TRBJ2-1; D uncertain. The CDR3 consists of 15 residues. Germline assignment: CDR1 SGHRS and CDR2 YFSETQ. V lost 1 base and J lost 1, with 9 bases in between. The chain's CDR3 is CASSLSQTSYNEQFF. The CDR3 DNA is TGCGCCAGCAGCTTGAGTCAAACGTCCTACAATGAGCAGTTCTTC.

Regarding this clonotype: Possible read error: a much larger clone is one base away. The rearrangement links TRBV4-1 to TRBJ2-7; D may be TRBD2 (5 bases). CDR3 length equals 16 residues. Germline V gives CDR1 MGHRA, CDR2 YSYEKL. The CDR3 nucleotides read TGCGCCAGCGGCCATAATATAGCGTCGGGAACCTACGAGCAGTACTTC. Translation gives CASGHNIASGTYEQYF.

This clonotype was seen more than once but under ten times. The J gene is TRBJ2-1, the V gene TRBV10-3; D not resolved. CDR1 and CDR2 (germline): ENHRY, SYGVKD. V was trimmed by 0 bases and J by 1 base, leaving 10 bases between them. This CDR3 is 16 amino acids long. CDR3 sequence (DNA): TGTGCCATCAGTGAGTCGGGCCCTGAGTCCTACAATGAGCAGTTCTTC. It encodes CAISESGPESYNEQFF.

The table lists this clonotype with a few counts. The chain has TRBV5-6 and TRBJ1-1; 7 bases align to TRBD1. With V trimmed by 2 bases and J by 3 bases, 7 bases remained unmatched. The CDR3 length is 15 residues. Per germline, CDR1 SGHDT and CDR2 YYEEEE. The DNA for the CDR3 is TGTGCCAGCAGCTTTAAAGGGACAGTTTACACTGAAGCTTTCTTT. Translation gives CASSFKGTVYTEAFF.